These T cell receptor beta chains were read from a single sample in a study of vaccination effects on CD4 cells after COVID-19. Repertoires were generated with immunoSEQ multiplex PCR, while TCRdb's copy carries only in-frame clones and drops some. The sample carries about 58,000 clones, roughly 80% recorded once. What these receptors recognize is not known. This material consisted of CD4+ T cells from PBMCs cultured without peptide, taken before COVID-19 vaccination. These TCRs come from a human donor who received a COVID-19 vaccine. The conserved cysteine and the conserved F or W are not part of the CDR3 here. D genes are given only for firm matches.

CDR3 protein,V gene,J gene,D gene
ASSEGSGNTIY,TRBV19,TRBJ1-3,.
ASSSRTDSGNTIY,TRBV11-3,TRBJ1-3,.
ASSSAGAGTDTQY,TRBV5-1,TRBJ2-3,TRBD2
ASHVGAGLGTGELF,TRBV9,TRBJ2-2,.
ASSRRGTSGGHNEQF,TRBV7-6,TRBJ2-1,TRBD2
ASSPNQGFSMNTEAF,TRBV18,TRBJ1-1,.
ASSPVSALEGFGLF,TRBV18,TRBJ1-4,.
ASSLNRLYT,TRBV5-6,TRBJ1-2,.
ASSILPGGAETQY,TRBV19,TRBJ2-5,TRBD1
ASPSDRGPTMNTEAF,TRBV5-8,TRBJ1-1,TRBD1
ASSGGQHNSPLH,TRBV7-2,TRBJ1-6,TRBD1
ASSLGTSGGQTQY,TRBV7-9,TRBJ2-5,TRBD2
ASSPPTGYNEQF,TRBV18,TRBJ2-1,.
ASSLRDAKF,TRBV12-3/TRBV12-4,TRBJ2-1,.
SVLDMSSGNTIY,TRBV29-1,TRBJ1-3,.
ASYAQGRNEQF,TRBV2,TRBJ2-1,.
ASSNEGTLPNSPLH,TRBV7-2,TRBJ1-6,.
ASSSPGGGVTGEAF,TRBV7-8,TRBJ1-1,TRBD1
ASSYRPSNADTQY,TRBV6-6,TRBJ2-3,.
ATSDSITDTQY,TRBV24-1,TRBJ2-3,.
ASRRAGTETEKLF,TRBV5-1,TRBJ1-4,.
ASSLSYPGSPLH,TRBV7-3,TRBJ1-6,.
ASSPPTTGGKTQY,TRBV28,TRBJ2-5,TRBD2
ASSLSMGGIYNEQF,TRBV7-2,TRBJ2-1,TRBD2
ASSQDRDRGVRSYNEQF,TRBV4-1,TRBJ2-1,TRBD1
ASSPGRSNQPQH,TRBV11-2,TRBJ1-5,.
ASSLAGNTGELF,TRBV7-2,TRBJ2-2,.
ASSPGNTGANYGYT,TRBV18,TRBJ1-2,TRBD1
SASPQEYGANVLT,TRBV20-1,TRBJ2-6,.
ASSLLLSSYGYT,TRBV5-8,TRBJ1-2,.
ASSLEETQY,TRBV28,TRBJ2-5,.
AIRGSGTGELF,TRBV10-3,TRBJ2-2,.
ATSGPDRDREDYGYT,TRBV15,TRBJ1-2,TRBD1
ASSTLERGGNTIY,TRBV6-6,TRBJ1-3,.
ASSPPGLGITGELF,TRBV18,TRBJ2-2,.
ASSYVRANTEAF,TRBV6-5,TRBJ1-1,.
SVDDQKVPNTEAF,TRBV29-1,TRBJ1-1,.
ASRLTGGRTGELF,TRBV6-4,TRBJ2-2,TRBD1
ASALRSKYGYT,TRBV28,TRBJ1-2,.
ASSYSLLESGPQETQY,TRBV6-2/TRBV6-3,TRBJ2-5,.
SDDDRGGYT,TRBV29-1,TRBJ1-2,TRBD1
ASSSSTSGGNEQF,TRBV19,TRBJ2-1,TRBD2
ASSHEYQSTDTQY,TRBV3-1/TRBV3-2,TRBJ2-3,.
ASSLSSRYNEQF,TRBV7-3,TRBJ2-1,.
ATSDPGLPPYGYT,TRBV24-1,TRBJ1-2,.
ASGLVRDSSTDTQY,TRBV12-5,TRBJ2-3,TRBD1
ASSPRTSGYNEQF,TRBV3-1/TRBV3-2,TRBJ2-1,TRBD2
ATSDFSVQRGKQETQY,TRBV24-1,TRBJ2-5,TRBD2
ASSDPPGQGMNYGYT,TRBV6-1,TRBJ1-2,TRBD1
ASSIGVGTQETQY,TRBV19,TRBJ2-5,.
ASSQGDHTGNTEAF,TRBV3-1/TRBV3-2,TRBJ1-1,.
ASSLASQMNTEAF,TRBV7-2,TRBJ1-1,.